The 30 T cell receptor beta chains below come from one sample, sequenced in a study of blood T cell repertoires in COVID-19. The data were produced by immunoSEQ multiplex PCR, yet TCRdb's version contains in-frame clones alone and is incomplete. The table includes 210,000 or so clones, around 78% detected once. The sequenced sample consisted of peripheral blood. Receptor source: a woman older than 75 with active or convalescent COVID-19.

The chain joins TRBV27 to TRBJ2-3, with D perhaps matching TRBD1 (5 bases). The germline V gene has CDR1 MNHEY and CDR2 SMNVEV (reference sequence). The CDR3 sequence is 13 residues long. Deletions cut 2 bases from V and 4 bases from J, with 7 bases between. Written as DNA, the CDR3 is TGTGCCAGCAGTTTACCCAGGGCAGATACGCAGTATTTT. Its translation is CASSLPRADTQYF.

V and J are TRBV2 and TRBJ1-5, with no clear D. The CDR3 runs 13 residues. CDR1 and CDR2 (germline): SNHLY, FYNNEI. The V gene lost 4 bases and the J gene lost 1 base, with 5 bases spanning the gap. CDR3 amino acids: CASSAQSNQPQHF. CDR3 in DNA: TGTGCCAGCAGTGCCCAGAGCAATCAGCCCCAGCATTTT.

V gene TRBV2 combines with J gene TRBJ1-6, with TRBD1 matching over 7 bases. The J segment lost 3 bases and the V segment lost 8 bases, leaving 7 bases of the junction unmatched. The CDR3 runs 15 residues. CDR1 is SNHLY and CDR2 is FYNNEI in the germline V gene. CDR3 sequence reads: CASLTGDSYNSPLHF. CDR3 bases: TGTGCCAGCTTGACCGGGGACAGCTATAATTCACCCCTCCACTTT.

This clone has only a few counts. The CDR3 is CASTLQGPSSYEQYF. The CDR3 region has the DNA TGTGCCAGCACCTTACAGGGGCCGAGCTCCTACGAGCAGTACTTC. The V call is TRBV2, the J call TRBJ2-7; 7 bases map to TRBD1. Trimming cost V 7 bases and J 0 bases; bases outside gene matches: 9. The germline V gene has CDR1 SNHLY and CDR2 FYNNEI. The CDR3 is 15 residues long.

This chain links TRBV28 with TRBJ2-7; 9 bases are shared with TRBD1. The CDR3 has 15 residues. Trimming removed 2 bases from V and 2 bases from J; junction bases left unmatched: 4. CDR1 and CDR2 (germline): MDHEN, SYDVKM. CDR3 coding DNA: TGTGCCAGCAGTTTAGCCGGGACAGGGCCCTACGAGCAGTACTTC. It specifies CASSLAGTGPYEQYF.

For this clone: Distinct nucleotide sequences in the sample also encode this CDR3. V usage is TRBV20-1 and J usage is TRBJ1-5; D is uncertain. The germline CDR1 and CDR2 sequences are DFQATT and SNEGSKA (reference sequence). The V gene lost 3 bases and the J gene lost 6 bases, with 6 bases spanning the gap. The CDR3 totals 11 residues. CDR3 coding DNA: TGCAGTGCTAGTCGGGGTCAGCCCCAGCATTTT. Encoded protein: CSASRGQPQHF.

The chain uses TRBV5-1 and TRBJ1-2; 11 nucleotides agree with TRBD1. Trimming took 0 bases from V and 5 from J; bases not matched to a gene: 6. The CDR3 is 16 amino acids. The V gene's germline CDR1 is SGHRS and CDR2 YFSETQ. The CDR3 reads CASSLAGTGGLYGYTF. The CDR3 DNA is TGCGCCAGCAGCTTGGCAGGGACAGGGGGGTTGTATGGCTACACCTTC.

This clone was seen only once. The J gene is TRBJ2-7, the V gene TRBV30; perhaps TRBD1 as D (5 bases). The CDR3 consists of 13 residues. Germline CDR1 and CDR2: GTSNPN and SVGIG (reference sequence). The V and J ends lost 0 bases and 3 bases respectively, with 9 bases between them. As DNA, the CDR3 is TGTGCCTGGAGTGTGGGGCTGAACTACGAGCAGTACTTC. Its translation is CAWSVGLNYEQYF. Using reference TRBV30 and TRBJ2-7 for the parts outside the CDR3, the full variable domain is SQTIHQWPATLVQPVGSPLSLECTVEGTSNPNLYWYRQAAGRGLQLLFYSVGIGQISSEVPQNLSASRPQDRQFILSSKKLLLSDSGFYLCAWSVGLNYEQYFGPGTRLTVT.

A note on this clone: Additional DNA sequences in this sample encode the identical CDR3. The chain joins TRBV9 to TRBJ2-7, with no clear D. This CDR3 has 14 residues. V lost 2 bases, J lost 0 bases, and 9 bases lay in between. Germline CDR1 is SGDLS and CDR2 is YYNGEE. The CDR3 nucleotides are TGTGCCAGCAGCGTTGGGCAGAGCTCCTACGAGCAGTACTTC. This encodes CASSVGQSSYEQYF.

In DNA form, the CDR3 reads TGTGCCAGCAGCCAAAGGCGAGGGGGCGGGCAGTACTTC. This gives the protein CASSQRRGGGQYF. The chain combines TRBV14 with TRBJ2-7; TRBD1 aligns across 7 bases. Germline V lookup: CDR1 SGHDN, CDR2 FVKESK. Unmatched junction bases numbered 7, after V lost 2 bases and J lost 9 bases. This CDR3 contains 13 residues.

The chain combines TRBV27 with TRBJ1-2, with 12 nucleotides matching TRBD1. After removal of 7 bases from V and 6 bases from J, the junction contained 6 bases not matched to a gene. The CDR3 length is 14 residues. Germline assignment: CDR1 MNHEY and CDR2 SMNVEV (reference sequence). In nucleotides, the CDR3 is TGTGCCAGCAAGGTGGGACAGGGGGCTAATGGCTACACCTTC. Its protein is CASKVGQGANGYTF.

The J gene is TRBJ2-7, the V gene TRBV11-2; 9 nucleotides line up with TRBD1. V was pared by 4 bases and J by 5 bases, with 9 bases of the junction left unmatched. The germline gives CDR1 SGHAT, CDR2 FQNNGV. The CDR3 is 15 residues long. CDR3 amino acids: CASSSLRTGEDEQYF. The CDR3 nucleotides read TGTGCCAGCAGCTCCCTACGGACAGGGGAGGACGAGCAGTACTTC.

This sequence joins TRBV18 and TRBJ2-1; the match to TRBD2 covers 7 bases. The trim removed 3 bases at V and 6 bases at J, leaving 11 bases unmatched. The CDR3 totals 16 residues. CDR1 is KGHSH and CDR2 is LQKENI in the germline V gene. CDR3 DNA sequence: TGTGCCAGCTCACCCGTACTAGCGAGCCAAGGCAATGAGCAGTTCTTC. It yields the protein CASSPVLASQGNEQFF.

This chain connects TRBV19 to TRBJ2-3, with 7 bases aligning to TRBD1. This CDR3 comprises 15 residues. With 6 bases clipped from V and 1 base from J, the junction kept 7 bases outside the gene matches. Germline-derived CDR1 and CDR2 are LNHDA and SQIVND (reference sequence). The CDR3 DNA reads as TGTGCCAGTAGCCCTTCGGGACAGCGCACAGATACGCAGTATTTT. This gives the protein CASSPSGQRTDTQYF.

The gene calls are TRBV7-2 and TRBJ2-3; tentative D call: TRBD2 (7 bases). Trimming cost V 6 bases and J 2 bases, with 18 bases left between them. Germline loops: CDR1 SGHTA, CDR2 FQGNSA. The CDR3 spans 16 residues. DNA of the CDR3: TGTGCCAGCAGACCTGATGCGGGGGCTACCACAGATACGCAGTATTTT. Protein sequence: CASRPDAGATTDTQYF.

The V call is TRBV5-5, the J call TRBJ2-3, with TRBD1 matching over 7 bases. The CDR3 runs to 15 residues. Unmatched junction bases numbered 6, after V lost 1 base and J lost 4 bases. From germline, CDR1 is SGHKS and CDR2 YYEKEE (reference sequence). The CDR3 DNA reads as TGTGCCAGCAGCTTGACAGGGGTGCAGGCAGATACGCAGTATTTT. As protein: CASSLTGVQADTQYF.

This chain links TRBV4-1 with TRBJ2-1, with D maybe TRBD1 (6 bases). Per germline, CDR1 MGHRA and CDR2 YSYEKL. CDR3 length: 13 residues. V gave up 5 bases and J gave up 6 bases, with 11 bases separating them. The CDR3 spells CASSFRQANEQFF. CDR3 DNA sequence: TGCGCCAGCAGCTTTCGACAGGCCAATGAGCAGTTCTTC.

This chain joins TRBV5-1 and TRBJ1-4; D may be TRBD1 (6 bases). Germline CDR1 SGHRS, CDR2 YFSETQ. The CDR3 sequence is 15 residues long. Trimming shortened V by 4 bases and J by 8 bases, and 18 bases separated the two germline ends. The CDR3 DNA sequence: TGCGCCAGCAGCCCCGGGACACAGCACACCGAAAAACTGTTTTTT. It specifies CASSPGTQHTEKLFF.

This chain joins TRBV28 and TRBJ1-1; D call uncertain. The V and J ends lost 3 bases and 8 bases respectively, with 7 bases between them. Per germline, CDR1 MDHEN and CDR2 SYDVKM. The CDR3 is 11 amino acids. CDR3 in amino acids: CASSLFVEAFF. The DNA for the CDR3 is TGTGCCAGCAGTTTGTTCGTGGAAGCTTTCTTT.

V and J are TRBV18 and TRBJ1-2; TRBD1 is a possible D gene (5 bases). The length of the CDR3 is 12 residues. V dropped 6 bases and J dropped 11 bases, with 16 bases sitting between them. The germline V gene encodes CDR1 KGHSH and CDR2 LQKENI. The CDR3 coding sequence is TGTGCCAGCTCCCTACTCATCAGGGATTACACCTTC. This sequence encodes CASSLLIRDYTF.

The chain has TRBV24-1 and TRBJ1-2, with D unclear. Between the trimmed V and J ends, which lost 7 bases and 3 bases, there was a span of 8 bases. Germline V lookup: CDR1 KGHDR, CDR2 SFDVKD. This CDR3 is 12 amino acids long. CDR3 nucleotide sequence: TGTGCCACCAGCGTCTCCTACTATGGCTACACCTTC. Its protein product is CATSVSYYGYTF.

The chain carries TRBV28 and TRBJ2-3; 10 bases align to TRBD2. J gave up 10 bases and V 3 bases, and 7 bases lay outside the gene matches. The CDR3 totals 14 residues. Germline V gives CDR1 MDHEN, CDR2 SYDVKM. The CDR3: CASSFPAGGWAQYF. The CDR3 DNA reads as TGTGCCAGCAGTTTCCCAGCGGGGGGGTGGGCGCAGTATTTT.

The chain carries TRBV4-1 and TRBJ1-1; D call uncertain. V lost 0 bases, J lost 8 bases, and 19 bases lay in between. This CDR3 is built from 16 residues. Germline V gene data show CDR1 as MGHRA and CDR2 as YSYEKL. The DNA for the CDR3 is TGCGCCAGCAGCCAAGATGTAACCGCGGCTGGGAGGGAAGCTTTCTTT. Amino acid sequence: CASSQDVTAAGREAFF.

The chain links TRBV6-5 to TRBJ1-1, with D possibly TRBD1 on 6 matching bases. Germline V gene sequence: CDR1 MNHEY, CDR2 SVGAGI. Trimming took off 5 bases at V and 8 bases at J, with 15 bases between the two ends. The CDR3 is made up of 13 amino acids. CDR3 sequence reads: CASSRVPGTEAFF. DNA for the CDR3: TGTGCCAGCAGTAGGGTCCCCGGGACAGAAGCTTTCTTT.

The J gene is TRBJ1-3, the V gene TRBV18; a possible D gene is TRBD1 (6 bases). Germline assignment: CDR1 KGHSH and CDR2 LQKENI. The CDR3 consists of 13 residues. V lost 5 bases and J 6 bases, leaving 11 bases between the germline ends. The CDR3 DNA reads as TGTGCCAGCTCAGTTACAGGGACAAACACCATATATTTT. It is translated as CASSVTGTNTIYF.

A remark on this clone: At one boundary the junction diverges from the germline segment, which might be a read error. The rearrangement uses TRBV27 and TRBJ2-5, with 8 bases lining up with TRBD2. This CDR3 has 14 residues. Germline CDR1 MNHEY, CDR2 SMNVEV (reference sequence). The CDR3 loop reads CTSREGGGRETQYF. The CDR3 DNA reads as TGTACCAGCCGAGAAGGCGGGGGGCGGGAGACCCAGTACTTC.

V usage is TRBV18 and J usage is TRBJ1-1, with 8 bases lining up with TRBD1. This CDR3 contains 17 residues. Looked up from germline, CDR1 is KGHSH and CDR2 is LQKENI. Germline trimming cut 3 bases from V and 5 bases from J; bases unmatched to any gene: 14. The CDR3 DNA reads TGTGCCAGCTCACCCGATACCAATACAGGGGGTTGGACTGAAGCTTTCTTT. It yields the protein CASSPDTNTGGWTEAFF.

The chain joins TRBV6-2 or TRBV6-3 to TRBJ2-5; tentative D call: TRBD1 (5 bases). This CDR3 contains 13 residues. Germline assignment: CDR1 MNHEY and CDR2 SVGEGT. Trimming took off 5 bases at V and 3 bases at J, with 10 bases between the two ends. The CDR3: CASSRQYEETQYF. CDR3 coding DNA: TGTGCCAGCAGTCGACAGTACGAAGAGACCCAGTACTTC.

The V call is TRBV3-1 (or the pseudogene TRBV3-2), the J call TRBJ1-1; the D is unclear. From germline, CDR1 is LGHDT and CDR2 YNNKEL (reference sequence). The V gene lost 5 bases and the J gene lost 3 bases, with 10 bases spanning the gap. CDR3 length equals 13 residues. This CDR3 reads CASSDTRDTEAFF. Here the CDR3 DNA reads TGTGCCAGCAGCGATACGAGGGACACTGAAGCTTTCTTT.

This clone was observed a handful of times. CDR3 residues: CASSQQWGQGIYEQYF. The CDR3 DNA sequence: TGCGCCAGCAGCCAACAATGGGGACAGGGAATCTACGAGCAGTACTTC. The chain joins TRBV4-1 to TRBJ2-7; 9 bases map to TRBD1. There are 16 residues in the CDR3. Germline assignment: CDR1 MGHRA and CDR2 YSYEKL. Trimming removed 2 bases from V and 3 bases from J; junction bases left unmatched: 8.